Listed below are T cell receptor beta chains from one sample, sequenced in a study of cytomegalovirus exposure and HLA in healthy donors. The repertoire was sequenced with immunoSEQ multiplex PCR; TCRdb's copy has only in-frame clones and lacks some. The repertoire holds about 140,000 clones, with roughly 73% as singletons. Input material: PBMCs. All receptors come from a human donor in good health. The CDR3 runs from the conserved cysteine through the conserved F or W. Fields, in order: D gene, clone size, J gene, V gene, CDR3 DNA, CDR3 protein. A D gene is named only where the DNA matches it firmly. The size entry is marked missing in some rows and otherwise reads once, few, many or a size class.

D: NA; size: few; J: TRBJ2-1; V: TRBV12-5; DNA: TGTGCTAGTGGTCCTGCCCCCCGTACAGTCTCCTACAATGAGCAGTTCTTC; CDR3: CASGPAPRTVSYNEQFF
D: TRBD2; size: NA; J: TRBJ2-7; V: TRBV29-1; DNA: TGCAGCGTTGCAGCCCCACGAGGGCTAGCGGATCCCTACGAGCAGTACTTC; CDR3: CSVAAPRGLADPYEQYF
D: TRBD2; size: NA; J: TRBJ2-1; V: TRBV28; DNA: TGTGCCAGCAGTTCAAATAGACTAGCATTCAGCCCTAACAATGAGCAGTTCTTC; CDR3: CASSSNRLAFSPNNEQFF
D: NA; size: NA; J: TRBJ2-1; V: TRBV19; DNA: TGTGCCAGTAGACCCGGAACAGGGGGGGACAATGAGCAGTTCTTC; CDR3: CASRPGTGGDNEQFF
D: NA; size: once; J: TRBJ2-3; V: TRBV29-1; DNA: TGCAGCGTTGAAGACTCGACAGATACGCAGTATTTT; CDR3: CSVEDSTDTQYF
D: NA; size: few; J: TRBJ2-7; V: TRBV7-2; DNA: TGTGCCAGCAGCTTCCTGCCCCAGAAGGAGCAGTACTTC; CDR3: CASSFLPQKEQYF
D: TRBD2; size: NA; J: TRBJ2-7; V: TRBV4-2; DNA: TGTGCCAGCAGCCAAGAGACCAGCGGGAGGGCCTTAGTCGAGCAGTACTTC; CDR3: CASSQETSGRALVEQYF
D: TRBD1; size: few; J: TRBJ1-2; V: TRBV19; DNA: TGTGCCAGTCAGGGACAGGGAATCTATGGCTACACCTTC; CDR3: CASQGQGIYGYTF
D: NA; size: NA; J: TRBJ2-7; V: TRBV5-1; DNA: TGCGCCAGCAGCTTGGATCCCCAGGTACTCGTCCGGGAAGAGCAGTACTTC; CDR3: CASSLDPQVLVREEQYF
D: NA; size: NA; J: TRBJ1-3; V: TRBV10-2; DNA: TGCGCCAGCAGTGAGTCAGGCGGCTCTGGAAACACCATATATTTT; CDR3: CASSESGGSGNTIYF
D: TRBD1; size: NA; J: TRBJ1-2; V: TRBV10-3; DNA: TGTGCCATCAGTGAGTCCCAGGGGGATGGCTACACCTTC; CDR3: CAISESQGDGYTF
D: NA; size: NA; J: TRBJ1-1; V: TRBV7-2; DNA: TGTGCCAGCAGCTTAGTGGTCCGCAGGGAAGCTTTCTTT; CDR3: CASSLVVRREAFF
D: TRBD2; size: NA; J: TRBJ2-1; V: TRBV20-1; DNA: TGCAGTGCGTTGCTAGCGGGGGGCTGGTTCTTC; CDR3: CSALLAGGWFF
D: NA; size: NA; J: TRBJ2-2; V: TRBV5-1; DNA: TGCGCCAGCAGCCCCTCAGGCTTTAGGACCGGGGAGCTGTTTTTT; CDR3: CASSPSGFRTGELFF
D: TRBD1; size: NA; J: TRBJ1-2; V: TRBV2; DNA: TGTGCCAGCAGTCAGGGACAGGCATATGGCTACACCTTC; CDR3: CASSQGQAYGYTF
D: TRBD1; size: NA; J: TRBJ2-1; V: TRBV6-1; DNA: TGTGCCAGCAGCGTGGGACAGGGGGCCTATGAGCAGTTCTTC; CDR3: CASSVGQGAYEQFF
D: NA; size: NA; J: TRBJ2-4; V: TRBV10-2; DNA: TGCGCCAGCAGTGAGAACGAGCGGGCCAAAAACATTCAGTACTTC; CDR3: CASSENERAKNIQYF
D: TRBD1; size: NA; J: TRBJ1-6; V: TRBV28; DNA: TGTGCCAGCAGTCCCAGAGGGGGCTATTCACCCCTCCACTTT; CDR3: CASSPRGGYSPLHF